This record covers a single TCR beta chain. Clones were read by immunoSEQ multiplex PCR, and TCRdb kept only the in-frame ones, dropping some. The sample yields about 64,000 clones, 88% seen once. This entry belongs to a study of blood T cell repertoires in COVID-19. Trimming shortened V by 6 bases and J by 9 bases, and 6 bases separated the two germline ends. CDR1 is MNHEY, CDR2 SVGAGI, per germline. This CDR3 comprises 10 residues. Input material: PBMCs or T cells enriched from blood (not recorded which). The rearrangement uses TRBV6-5 and TRBJ2-1; no clear D. The receptor's source is a woman aged 35 to 49 who had recovered from COVID-19. CDR3 nucleotides: TGTGCCAGCAGGCTAGGTGAGCAGTTCTTC. Translated, it gives CASRLGEQFF.